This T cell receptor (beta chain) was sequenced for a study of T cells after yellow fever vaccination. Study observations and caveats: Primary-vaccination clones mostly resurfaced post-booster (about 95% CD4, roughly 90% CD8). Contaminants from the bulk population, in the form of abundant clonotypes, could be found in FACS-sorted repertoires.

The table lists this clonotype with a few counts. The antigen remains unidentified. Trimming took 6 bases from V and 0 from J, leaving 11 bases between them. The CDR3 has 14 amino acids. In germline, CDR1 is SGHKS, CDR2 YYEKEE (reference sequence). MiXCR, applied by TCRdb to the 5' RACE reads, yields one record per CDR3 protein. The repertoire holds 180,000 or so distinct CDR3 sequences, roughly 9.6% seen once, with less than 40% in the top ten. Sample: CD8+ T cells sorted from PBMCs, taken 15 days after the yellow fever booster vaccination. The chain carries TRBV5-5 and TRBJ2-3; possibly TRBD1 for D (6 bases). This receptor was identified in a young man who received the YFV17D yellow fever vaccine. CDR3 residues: CASNDQGSTDTQYF. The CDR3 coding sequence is TGTGCCAGCAACGACCAGGGGAGCACAGATACGCAGTATTTT.